The entry that follows covers one T cell receptor (beta chain) sequence. This entry is derived from a study of CD8 T cells in Susac syndrome. When the RNA was reverse transcribed, random hexamers were used with an input of 0.5 to 1 ug. Across 54 Vbeta and 13 Jbeta, TCR beta CDR3 was amplified with immunoSEQ multiplex PCR. TCRdb re-called the immunoSEQ multiplex PCR reads with MiXCR, one entry per CDR3 protein. The repertoire includes around 170,000 distinct CDR3 sequences, over 90% of them detected once, and approximately 0.16% sits in the top ten. The CD8+ and CD4+ T cells were negatively isolated, with the TEMRA cells enriched by FACS. Trimming cost V 3 bases and J 2 bases, with 11 bases left between them. The CDR3 length is 14 residues. Per the germline V gene, CDR1 is SGHRS and CDR2 is YFSETQ.

Sequenced material: CD8+ T cells from PBMCs. This clonotype originated in a human donor with Susac syndrome. This rearrangement joins TRBV5-1 to TRBJ1-1; D unclear. The chain's CDR3 is CASSWGELNTEAFF. Written as DNA, the CDR3 is TGCGCCAGCAGCTGGGGAGAACTTAACACTGAAGCTTTCTTT.